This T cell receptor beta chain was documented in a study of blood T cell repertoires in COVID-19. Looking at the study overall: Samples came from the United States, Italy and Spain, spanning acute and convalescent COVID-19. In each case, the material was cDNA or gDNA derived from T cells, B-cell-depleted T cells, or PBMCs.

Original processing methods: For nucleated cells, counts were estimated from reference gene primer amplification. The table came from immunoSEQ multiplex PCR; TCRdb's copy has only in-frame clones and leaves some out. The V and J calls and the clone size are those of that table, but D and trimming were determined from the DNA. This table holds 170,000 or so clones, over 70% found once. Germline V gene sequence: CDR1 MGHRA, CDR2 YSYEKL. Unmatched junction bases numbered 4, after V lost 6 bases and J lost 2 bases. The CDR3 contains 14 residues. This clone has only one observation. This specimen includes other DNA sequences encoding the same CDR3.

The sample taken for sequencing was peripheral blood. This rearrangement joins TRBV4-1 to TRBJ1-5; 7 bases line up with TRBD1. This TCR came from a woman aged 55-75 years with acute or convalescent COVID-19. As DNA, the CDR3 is TGCGCCAGCAGTCTGGGGACAGGCAATCAGCCCCAGCATTTT. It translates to CASSLGTGNQPQHF.